Each of the 22 T cell receptor beta chains below was sequenced from the same sample in a study of blood T cell repertoires in COVID-19. Data came from immunoSEQ multiplex PCR; TCRdb stores just in-frame clones and leaves some out. Of some 110,000 clones listed, 81% are singletons. The sequencing input was peripheral blood. These receptors were collected from a woman aged 70-85 years with acute or convalescent COVID-19.

The chain uses TRBV5-5 and TRBJ2-7; unclear D gene. Trimming cost V 0 bases and J 3 bases, with 10 bases left between them. Germline values: CDR1 SGHKS, CDR2 YYEKEE (reference sequence). The CDR3 length is 14 residues. CDR3 loop: CASSLGPGGYEQYF. The CDR3, as DNA: TGTGCCAGCAGCTTGGGGCCGGGTGGCTACGAGCAGTACTTC.

The chain combines TRBV24-1 with TRBJ2-1; D remains unclear. Germline V gene sequence: CDR1 KGHDR, CDR2 SFDVKD. The CDR3 has 15 amino acids. V shed 7 bases and J shed 0 bases, with 12 bases lying between them. CDR3 DNA: TGTGCCACCAGCCTGACACTGAACTCCTACAATGAGCAGTTCTTC. It specifies CATSLTLNSYNEQFF.

V and J are TRBV7-8 and TRBJ2-5; tentative D call: TRBD2 (5 bases). Germline-derived CDR1 and CDR2 are SGHVS and FQNEAQ. V was cut by 5 bases and J by 1 base, with 17 bases left in between. The CDR3 has 16 amino acids. CDR3 nucleotides: TGTGCCAGCAGCCCTGATTCTGGCGGGCCCCAAGAGACCCAGTACTTC. Translating it yields CASSPDSGGPQETQYF.

The chain is built from TRBV14 and TRBJ2-3; 7 bases are shared with TRBD2. Germline CDR1 reads SGHDN; CDR2 reads FVKESK. The CDR3 extends over 14 amino acids. V shed 1 base and J 5 bases; nucleotides not matched to a gene: 3. This CDR3 is CASSQGLAIDTQYF. CDR3 nucleotide sequence: TGTGCCAGCAGCCAAGGACTAGCAATAGATACGCAGTATTTT.

The genes are TRBV7-8 and TRBJ2-7; a possible D gene is TRBD1 (6 bases). Germline loops: CDR1 SGHVS, CDR2 FQNEAQ. Trimming cost V 3 bases and J 1 base, with 7 bases left between them. The CDR3 has 13 residues. Written as DNA, the CDR3 is TGTGCCAGCAGCTTCGGACAGTCCTACGAGCAGTACTTC. This translates into CASSFGQSYEQYF.

The chain uses TRBV5-6 and TRBJ2-7; TRBD2 aligns across 10 bases. Germline V CDR1 and CDR2: SGHDT, YYEEEE. The CDR3 extends over 17 amino acids. V gave up 0 bases and J gave up 1 base; unmatched junction bases: 7. This chain's CDR3 is CASSLASGRGYSYEQYF. The DNA for the CDR3 is TGTGCCAGCAGCTTGGCTAGCGGGAGAGGGTATTCCTACGAGCAGTACTTC. The full variable domain, completed using reference TRBV5-6 and TRBJ2-7, is DAGVTQSPTHLIKTRGQQVTLRCSPKSGHDTVSWYQQALGQGPQFIFQYYEEEERQRGNFPDRFSGHQFPNYSSELNVNALLLGDSALYLCASSLASGRGYSYEQYFGPGTRLTVT.

The J gene is TRBJ2-1, the V gene TRBV7-3; D ambiguous. This CDR3 region has 14 residues. Germline-derived CDR1 and CDR2 are SGHTA and FQGTGA. V gave up 0 bases and J gave up 6 bases, with 9 bases separating them. The CDR3 reads CASSLTYFSNEQFF. The CDR3 coding sequence is TGTGCCAGCAGCTTAACGTACTTTTCCAATGAGCAGTTCTTC.

The rearrangement uses TRBV6-2 or TRBV6-3 and TRBJ1-3, with D perhaps matching TRBD1 (5 bases). The CDR3 runs 14 residues. Germline assignment: CDR1 MNHEY and CDR2 SVGEGT. V lost 5 bases, J lost 4 bases, and 12 bases lay in between. The CDR3 DNA is TGTGCCAGCAGTCCACAGGTCCGGGGAAACACCATATATTTT. Encoded protein: CASSPQVRGNTIYF.

This rearrangement joins TRBV19 to TRBJ1-2; 7 bases map to TRBD1. Germline V CDR1 and CDR2: LNHDA, SQIVND (reference sequence). The CDR3 runs to 14 residues. J gave up 5 bases and V 7 bases, and 10 bases lay outside the gene matches. The CDR3 region is CASNRDRQAYGYTF. In DNA form, the CDR3 reads TGTGCCAGTAACAGGGACAGACAAGCTTATGGCTACACCTTC.

A word on this clone: At one end the junction does not follow the germline gene, possibly because of a read error. The chain links TRBV18 to TRBJ1-2; 9 bases align to TRBD1. CDR3 length equals 14 residues. Germline V CDR1 and CDR2: KGHSH, LQKENI. CDR3 region: CASSPTSRTGESYF. CDR3 in DNA: TGTGCCAGCTCACCGACCAGCCGGACAGGGGAGTCGTACTTC.

V gene TRBV29-1 combines with J gene TRBJ2-1, with 9 bases fitting TRBD2. Germline assignment: CDR1 SQVTM and CDR2 ANQGSEA. This CDR3 has 14 residues. The ends lost 4 bases at V and 4 bases at J; junction bases unmatched: 5. The CDR3 bases are TGCAGCGTTGCGGTTAGCGGGAGATACAATGAGCAGTTCTTC. Translation gives CSVAVSGRYNEQFF.

This chain joins TRBV11-2 and TRBJ2-4; 7 nucleotides align to TRBD2. Per the germline V gene, CDR1 is SGHAT and CDR2 is FQNNGV. V was pared by 3 bases and J by 8 bases, with 7 bases of the junction left unmatched. The CDR3 consists of 14 residues. The CDR3 region is CASSLVRLADIQYF. DNA of the CDR3: TGTGCCAGCAGCTTGGTACGACTAGCCGACATTCAGTACTTC.

The V call is TRBV5-1, the J call TRBJ2-2; 11 bases match TRBD1. The trim removed 3 bases at V and 4 bases at J, leaving 5 bases unmatched. From germline, CDR1 is SGHRS and CDR2 YFSETQ. The CDR3 runs to 16 residues. In DNA form, the CDR3 reads TGCGCCAGCAGCTGGTCGGGACAGGGGGGCACCGGGGAGCTGTTTTTT. Its translation: CASSWSGQGGTGELFF.

In its sample, this clone was seen once. The chain combines TRBV15 with TRBJ1-1; D perhaps matches TRBD1 (5 bases). CDR3 length: 12 amino acids. Germline assignment: CDR1 LNHNV and CDR2 YYDKDF (reference sequence). The V gene lost 0 bases and the J gene lost 10 bases, with 9 bases spanning the gap. The CDR3 sequence is CATSRDLGGAFF. CDR3 nucleotide sequence: TGTGCCACCAGCAGAGATCTGGGGGGAGCTTTCTTT. Together with reference TRBV15 and TRBJ1-1, the CDR3 gives the full variable domain: DAMVIQNPRYQVTQFGKPVTLSCSQTLNHNVMYWYQQKSSQAPKLLFHYYDKDFNNEADTPDNFQSRRPNTSFCFLDIRSPGLGDTAMYLCATSRDLGGAFFGQGTRLTVV.

This rearrangement joins TRBV5-4 to TRBJ2-3, with TRBD2 as a possible D gene (6 bases). In germline, CDR1 is SGHNT, CDR2 YYREEE (reference sequence). The germline V and J ends were trimmed by 0 bases and 6 bases, with 8 bases remaining between them. CDR3 length: 13 amino acids. This chain's CDR3 is CASSLAGGDTQYF. The DNA of the CDR3 is TGTGCCAGCAGCTTGGCCGGAGGGGATACGCAGTATTTT.

The chain links TRBV30 to TRBJ2-7; 11 nucleotides align to TRBD2. The CDR3 spans 15 residues. Germline-derived CDR1 and CDR2 are GTSNPN and SVGIG (reference sequence). J was trimmed by 5 bases and V by 0 bases; bases with no gene match: 6. The CDR3 coding sequence is TGTGCCTGGAGTGTAGGGGTAGCGGGAGGGCACGAGCAGTACTTC. Translation: CAWSVGVAGGHEQYF. Supplemented by reference TRBV30 and TRBJ2-7, the full variable domain reads SQTIHQWPATLVQPVGSPLSLECTVEGTSNPNLYWYRQAAGRGLQLLFYSVGIGQISSEVPQNLSASRPQDRQFILSSKKLLLSDSGFYLCAWSVGVAGGHEQYFGPGTRLTVT.

V and J are TRBV29-1 and TRBJ2-3; 10 nucleotides agree with TRBD2. Germline V CDR1 and CDR2: SQVTM, ANQGSEA. This CDR3 is 17 amino acids long. Germline trimming cut 3 bases from V and 0 bases from J; bases unmatched to any gene: 9. The CDR3 nucleotides are TGCAGCGTTGACTGGGCCCCTAGCGGGGGAAGCACAGATACGCAGTATTTT. It specifies CSVDWAPSGGSTDTQYF.

The V call is TRBV11-2, the J call TRBJ1-1; tentatively, D is TRBD1 (5 bases). Germline CDR1 is SGHAT and CDR2 is FQNNGV. Trimming stripped 2 bases from V and 2 bases from J, with 12 bases between. The CDR3 loop spans 15 amino acids. The CDR3 protein is CASSLQGGRNTEAFF. The DNA for the CDR3 is TGTGCCAGCAGCTTACAGGGTGGCCGAAACACTGAAGCTTTCTTT.

This chain connects TRBV6-2 or TRBV6-3 to TRBJ2-3, with 7 bases matching TRBD2. Germline CDR1 MNHEY, CDR2 SVGEGT. With 4 bases clipped from V and 4 bases from J, the junction kept 5 bases outside the gene matches. The CDR3 extends over 14 amino acids. This CDR3 reads CASSLGLISDTQYF. The CDR3 DNA sequence: TGTGCCAGCAGTTTGGGACTAATCTCAGATACGCAGTATTTT.

The chain has TRBV28 and TRBJ2-2; TRBD1 aligns across 9 bases. The trim removed 2 bases at V and 2 bases at J, leaving 12 bases unmatched. The CDR3 contains 19 residues. CDR1 is MDHEN and CDR2 is SYDVKM in the germline V gene. Here the CDR3 DNA reads TGTGCCAGCAGTTTAAGGGACAGGGTGTTCGGTCCAAACACCGGGGAGCTGTTTTTT. As protein: CASSLRDRVFGPNTGELFF.

The genes are TRBV9 and TRBJ2-5; 8 nucleotides line up with TRBD2. CDR3 size: 16 residues. V shed 3 bases, J shed 5 bases, and the junction held 12 bases outside the gene matches. From germline, CDR1 is SGDLS and CDR2 YYNGEE. In DNA form, the CDR3 reads TGTGCCAGCAGCGAGGGCGTGACTAGCGCAGCGGAGACCCAGTACTTC. Its translation: CASSEGVTSAAETQYF.

This chain joins TRBV7-2 and TRBJ1-6; D is unclear. Trimming left V 1 base short and J 5 bases short, with 9 bases between. The CDR3 runs to 15 residues. From germline, CDR1 is SGHTA and CDR2 FQGNSA. CDR3 protein: CASSLVAAHNSPLHF. The CDR3 bases are TGTGCCAGCAGCTTAGTGGCGGCTCATAATTCACCCCTCCACTTT.